These 26 T cell receptor beta chains came from one sample sequenced in a study of T cells after somatic rescue of genetic block. TCRdb keeps only in-frame clones here, not all; method: immunoSEQ multiplex PCR. This sample has around 67,000 clones, with about 92% found just once. Sequenced sample: peripheral blood mononuclear cells (PBMCs). Receptors were obtained from a man aged 35 to 55.

The chain links TRBV5-6 to TRBJ1-1, with 9 bases lining up with TRBD1. CDR1 and CDR2 from the germline V gene are SGHDT and YYEEEE. V dropped 6 bases and J dropped 5; count of bases not matched to a gene: 8. The CDR3 covers 14 residues. The CDR3 region is CASTYRTGVTEAFF. The CDR3 DNA reads as TGTGCCAGCACCTATCGGACAGGGGTTACTGAAGCTTTCTTT.

This chain connects TRBV7-6 to TRBJ2-5; TRBD2 agrees at 11 bases. The CDR3 totals 15 residues. The V gene end was trimmed by 5 bases and the J gene end by 2 bases; junction bases not matched to a gene: 4. Looked up from germline, CDR1 is SGHVS and CDR2 is FNYEAQ. The CDR3 protein is CASSPGLAAQETQYF. The CDR3 DNA is TGTGCCAGCAGCCCGGGACTAGCGGCACAAGAGACCCAGTACTTC.

The chain is built from TRBV5-1 and TRBJ2-3, with 7 bases identical to TRBD2. Losses at the gene ends were 4 bases for V and 1 base for J; bases not matched to a gene: 6. The length of the CDR3 is 15 residues. Germline CDR1 reads SGHRS; CDR2 reads YFSETQ. The CDR3 sequence: CASSIIAGRTDTQYF. The CDR3 DNA sequence: TGCGCCAGCAGCATAATAGCGGGCCGCACAGATACGCAGTATTTT.

The chain carries TRBV5-4 and TRBJ1-1, with TRBD1 matching 9 bases. Germline V lookup: CDR1 SGHNT, CDR2 YYREEE (reference sequence). The CDR3 runs to 17 residues. With 2 bases clipped from V and 1 base from J, the junction kept 9 bases outside the gene matches. In DNA form, the CDR3 reads TGTGCCAGCAGCTTTCCTACAGGGGGCTTCAGGAACACTGAAGCTTTCTTT. As protein: CASSFPTGGFRNTEAFF.

J is TRBJ1-2 and V is TRBV10-3; D unclear. V was shortened by 3 bases and J by 4 bases, with 9 bases between the two germline ends. In germline, CDR1 is ENHRY, CDR2 SYGVKD. The CDR3 length is 13 residues. The CDR3 DNA reads as TGTGCCATCAGTGAAATGGGTTTCTATGGCTACACCTTC. Its translation is CAISEMGFYGYTF.

This chain connects TRBV6-1 to TRBJ1-1; TRBD1 matches 7 bases. The CDR3 runs 13 residues. The germline gives CDR1 MNHNS, CDR2 SASEGT. The J segment lost 5 bases and the V segment lost 9 bases, leaving 9 bases of the junction unmatched. The CDR3 coding sequence is TGTGCCAGTAGAAACCAGGGGGTAACTGAAGCTTTCTTT. It encodes CASRNQGVTEAFF.

The genes are TRBV7-9 and TRBJ2-6; the match to TRBD1 covers 12 bases. CDR1 is SEHNR and CDR2 is FQNEAQ in the germline V gene (reference sequence). The CDR3 is 17 residues long. V was pared by 4 bases and J by 4 bases, with 5 bases of the junction left unmatched. The chain's CDR3 is CASSSRDRGPGANVLTF. Here the CDR3 DNA reads TGTGCCAGCAGCTCTCGGGACAGGGGGCCAGGGGCCAACGTCCTGACTTTC.

The chain couples TRBV18 to TRBJ2-5, with D unclear. The CDR3 extends over 11 amino acids. Trimming left V 3 bases short and J 3 bases short, with 2 bases between. Germline-derived CDR1 and CDR2 are KGHSH and LQKENI. The CDR3 loop is CASSPEETQYF. CDR3 sequence (DNA): TGTGCCAGCTCACCGGAAGAGACCCAGTACTTC. The full variable domain, its missing parts supplied by reference TRBV18 and TRBJ2-5, is NAGVMQNPRHLVRRRGQEARLRCSPMKGHSHVYWYRQLPEEGLKFMVYLQKENIIDESGMPKERFSAEFPKEGPSILRIQQVVRGDSAAYFCASSPEETQYFGPGTRLLVL.

The chain has TRBV4-1 and TRBJ1-4; 7 bases match TRBD1. V shed 4 bases and J 0 bases; nucleotides not matched to a gene: 11. The CDR3 loop spans 18 amino acids. Per germline, CDR1 MGHRA and CDR2 YSYEKL. CDR3 nucleotides: TGCGCCAGCAGCCGCGAACCGGGACAGTCGACAACTAATGAAAAACTGTTTTTT. This gives the protein CASSREPGQSTTNEKLFF.

The V gene is TRBV16, the J gene TRBJ2-2; 7 positions match TRBD2. V was pared by 4 bases and J by 3 bases, with 8 bases of the junction left unmatched. The V gene's germline CDR1 is KGHSY and CDR2 FQNENV. This CDR3 comprises 16 residues. Written as DNA, the CDR3 is TGTGCCAGCAGCCCCCTAGCCCGGGAGGACACCGGGGAGCTGTTTTTT. Translating gives CASSPLAREDTGELFF.

This clone was picked up a small number of times. The chain couples TRBV2 to TRBJ1-5; the D gene is possibly TRBD1 (6 bases). CDR1 SNHLY and CDR2 FYNNEI come from the germline V gene. This CDR3 has 13 amino acids. With 6 bases removed from V and 5 bases from J, the gap between germline ends came to 11 bases. The chain's CDR3 is CASSRGLYQPQHF. CDR3 coding DNA: TGTGCCAGCAGCAGGGGACTCTATCAGCCCCAGCATTTT.

The chain has TRBV4-3 and TRBJ2-5, with D perhaps matching TRBD2 (5 bases). The CDR3 is 14 residues long. Germline V gene data show CDR1 as LGHNA and CDR2 as YSLEER. Trimming left V 2 bases short and J 4 bases short, with 11 bases between. CDR3 nucleotide sequence: TGCGCCAGCAGCCAACTGCTAGCAGGAGAGACCCAGTACTTC. Translating it yields CASSQLLAGETQYF.

V is TRBV5-1 and J is TRBJ2-7, with TRBD2 as a possible D gene (6 bases). The germline V gene has CDR1 SGHRS and CDR2 YFSETQ. The CDR3 covers 14 residues. V shed 4 bases and J shed 2 bases, with 13 bases lying between them. As DNA, the CDR3 is TGCGCCAGCAGCAGGGGACTCTACACCTACGAGCAGTACTTC. Translated, it gives CASSRGLYTYEQYF.

The chain recombines TRBV10-3 with TRBJ2-3, with D possibly matching TRBD2 (6 bases). There are 16 residues in the CDR3. Germline CDR1 and CDR2: ENHRY and SYGVKD. The V end was cut by 7 bases, the J end by 2 bases, with 19 bases between. CDR3 bases: TGTGCCATCAACCCAGACGGAGGGAGAACCACAGATACGCAGTATTTT. This translates into CAINPDGGRTTDTQYF.

J is TRBJ1-1 and V is TRBV5-1; D remains ambiguous. CDR1 SGHRS and CDR2 YFSETQ come from the germline V gene. V lost 7 bases and J lost 0, with 16 bases in between. The CDR3 runs 15 residues. DNA for the CDR3: TGCGCCAGCTCCGACCGGGTCCTGGTGAACACTGAAGCTTTCTTT. The encoded protein is CASSDRVLVNTEAFF.

The chain combines TRBV20-1 with TRBJ2-5; 8 nucleotides agree with TRBD2. In germline, CDR1 is DFQATT, CDR2 SNEGSKA (reference sequence). This CDR3 comprises 11 residues. CDR3 residues: CASGGGETQYF. The CDR3 DNA reads as TGCGCCAGCGGGGGTGGAGAGACCCAGTACTTC.

The rearrangement joins TRBV4-1 to TRBJ1-2; D perhaps matches TRBD1 (5 bases). Looked up from germline, CDR1 is MGHRA and CDR2 is YSYEKL. The CDR3 covers 16 residues. V lost 2 bases and J 3 bases, leaving 16 bases between the germline ends. CDR3 sequence (DNA): TGCGCCAGCAGCCAAAATACCGGGACGTATTACTATGGCTACACCTTC. Amino acids: CASSQNTGTYYYGYTF.

The chain carries TRBV7-9 and TRBJ2-2; D is perhaps TRBD1 (6 bases). Germline values: CDR1 SEHNR, CDR2 FQNEAQ (reference sequence). Deletions cut 5 bases from V and 1 base from J, with 8 bases between. The CDR3 is made up of 14 amino acids. DNA of the CDR3: TGTGCCAGCAGCGTACAGGGGAACACCGGGGAGCTGTTTTTT. Protein sequence: CASSVQGNTGELFF.

DNA of the CDR3: TGCGCCAGCAGCCCGTTGGGTCAGCCCCAGCATTTT. Translated, it gives CASSPLGQPQHF. The rearrangement uses TRBV5-1 and TRBJ1-5, with D uncertain. The CDR3 is 12 amino acids. Germline values: CDR1 SGHRS, CDR2 YFSETQ. V was shortened by 4 bases and J by 6 bases, with 8 bases between the two germline ends.

This rearrangement joins TRBV5-6 to TRBJ2-7, with a weak D call TRBD2 (6 bases). Per germline, CDR1 SGHDT and CDR2 YYEEEE. V shed 1 base and J shed 3 bases, with 8 bases lying between them. This CDR3 region has 13 residues. The CDR3 DNA reads TGTGCCAGCAGCTTGCCGGGGGACTACGAGCAGTACTTC. Translation gives CASSLPGDYEQYF. Full variable domain (rest looked up from reference TRBV5-6 and TRBJ2-7): DAGVTQSPTHLIKTRGQQVTLRCSPKSGHDTVSWYQQALGQGPQFIFQYYEEEERQRGNFPDRFSGHQFPNYSSELNVNALLLGDSALYLCASSLPGDYEQYFGPGTRLTVT.

The rearrangement uses TRBV5-1 and TRBJ2-1; TRBD1 aligns across 9 bases. The trim removed 3 bases at V and 0 bases at J, leaving 4 bases unmatched. This CDR3 region has 16 residues. Germline lookup yields CDR1 SGHRS and CDR2 YFSETQ. The CDR3 loop is CASSYRTGDSYNEQFF. The CDR3 nucleotides read TGCGCCAGCAGCTACCGGACAGGGGACTCCTACAATGAGCAGTTCTTC.

V usage is TRBV6-5 and J usage is TRBJ1-1; D might be TRBD1 (5 bases). The CDR3 contains 11 residues. Germline-derived CDR1 and CDR2 are MNHEY and SVGAGI. V lost 4 bases and J 8 bases, leaving 8 bases between the germline ends. In DNA, the CDR3 is TGTGCCAGCAGTTCGGAGGGGGAAGCTTTCTTT. It is translated as CASSSEGEAFF.

The genes are TRBV19 and TRBJ2-5; TRBD2 aligns across 13 bases. The CDR3 is 15 residues long. V shed 8 bases, J shed 5 bases, and the junction held 8 bases outside the gene matches. CDR1 LNHDA and CDR2 SQIVND come from the germline V gene (reference sequence). CDR3 region: CASSETSGGRETQYF. The CDR3 coding sequence is TGTGCCAGTTCCGAGACTAGCGGGGGGCGGGAGACCCAGTACTTC.

V usage is TRBV16 and J usage is TRBJ2-5; D is unclear. Germline V lookup: CDR1 KGHSY, CDR2 FQNENV. The V and J ends lost 0 bases and 2 bases respectively, with 4 bases between them. This CDR3 has 13 residues. CDR3 residues: CASSQSRQETQYF. In nucleotides, the CDR3 is TGTGCCAGCAGCCAATCGCGTCAAGAGACCCAGTACTTC.

The chain has TRBV6-1 and TRBJ1-2; 7 nucleotides match TRBD1. The CDR3 covers 14 residues. J gave up 7 bases and V 5 bases, and 10 bases lay outside the gene matches. Germline CDR1 reads MNHNS; CDR2 reads SASEGT. Written as DNA, the CDR3 is TGTGCCAGCAGTCAAGGGACAGTCGGGATTGGCTACACCTTC. Its translation: CASSQGTVGIGYTF.

This clone counts as medium-sized (0.01 to 0.1%). The gene calls are TRBV7-2 and TRBJ1-2, with a tentative D call TRBD1 (5 bases). There are 14 residues in the CDR3. Trimming took 5 bases from V and 5 from J, leaving 15 bases between them. Looked up from germline, CDR1 is SGHTA and CDR2 is FQGNSA. The CDR3 reads CASSRKTAPYGYTF. The DNA for the CDR3 is TGTGCCAGCAGCCGGAAGACAGCTCCATATGGCTACACCTTC.